This T cell receptor (beta chain) was obtained from a study of blood T cell repertoires in COVID-19. Background on the study: Italy, Spain and the United States were the sources of the convalescent and acute COVID-19 samples. The analysed material was cDNA or gDNA that came from T cells, B-cell-depleted T cells, or PBMCs.

The CDR3 loop spans 15 amino acids. CDR1 MDHEN and CDR2 SYDVKM come from the germline V gene. J gave up 10 bases and V 4 bases, and 10 bases lay outside the gene matches. In the authors' workflow: From reference gene primer amplification, estimates of nucleated cell counts were derived. Libraries were prepared by immunoSEQ multiplex PCR; TCRdb keeps only in-frame clonotypes and omits some of them. Clone size and the V and J calls come from that table; the DNA yielded D and trimming. The table has about 47,000 clones, around 86% seen once. J is TRBJ1-4 and V is TRBV28, with 9 positions matching TRBD1. This TCR came from a human donor with acute or convalescent COVID-19. The donor label of this sample is uncertain. Sequencing used peripheral blood. In DNA, the CDR3 is TGTGCCAGCAGTTATAGTCGGGGACAGGGTGGAAAACTGTTTTTT. The encoded protein is CASSYSRGQGGKLFF.